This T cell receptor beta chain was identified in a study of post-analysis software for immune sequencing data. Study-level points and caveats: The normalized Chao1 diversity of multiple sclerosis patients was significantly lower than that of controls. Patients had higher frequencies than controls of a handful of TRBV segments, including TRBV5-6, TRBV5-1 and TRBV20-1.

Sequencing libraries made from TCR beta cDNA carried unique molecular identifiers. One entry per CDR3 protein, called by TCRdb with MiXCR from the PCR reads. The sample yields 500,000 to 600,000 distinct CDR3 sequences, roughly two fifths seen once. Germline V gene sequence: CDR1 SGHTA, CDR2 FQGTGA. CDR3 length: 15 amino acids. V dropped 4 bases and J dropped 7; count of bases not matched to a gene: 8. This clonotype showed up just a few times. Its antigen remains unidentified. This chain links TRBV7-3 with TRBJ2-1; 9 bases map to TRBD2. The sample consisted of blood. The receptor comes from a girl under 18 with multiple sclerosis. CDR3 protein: CASSSGTSFSNEQFF. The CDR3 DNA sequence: TGTGCCAGCAGCTCCGGGACTAGCTTTTCTAATGAGCAGTTCTTC. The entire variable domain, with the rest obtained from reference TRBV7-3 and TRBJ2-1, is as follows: GAGVSQTPSNKVTEKGKYVELRCDPISGHTALYWYRQSLGQGPEFLIYFQGTGAADDSGLPNDRFFAVRPEGSVSTLKIQRTERGDSAVYLCASSSGTSFSNEQFFGPGTRLTVL.